This paragraph reports one T cell receptor (beta chain). What it binds is unknown. As for time point: cycle 4 day 1 (C4D1), after six to seven weeks of nivolumab. Each patient experienced a relapse that followed autologous stem cell transplantation, and brentuximab vedotin exposure varied. The data are from a study of PD-1 blockade in classical Hodgkin lymphoma. Measured with immunoSEQ multiplex PCR; TCRdb has only the in-frame clones, and not every one. The data show over 20,000 clones, around 85% seen once. General study points: Patients starting nivolumab less than 1 year after ASCT had lower diversity and were excluded from later analyses. Prior to therapy, complete responders displayed diversity much like that of newly diagnosed patients. Lower baseline TCR diversity was reported for newly diagnosed patients than for healthy donors. Sources of repertoire differences remain undefined, possibly disease activity or prior therapy.

This sequence originates from a human donor with classical Hodgkin lymphoma. The specimen comprised peripheral blood mononuclear cells (PBMCs), sampled before the fourth cycle of nivolumab.

The CDR3 loop reads CASSYSTNTEAFF. Written as DNA, the CDR3 is TGTGCCAGCAGTTACTCAACGAACACTGAAGCTTTCTTT. The V and J genes are TRBV6-5 and TRBJ1-1; D unresolved. The CDR3 is 13 amino acids. The V end lost 0 bases, the J end lost 1 base, and 3 bases lay between the germline ends. Germline V gene lookup returns CDR1 MNHEY and CDR2 SVGAGI.